A single sample is the source of the 15 T cell receptor beta chains below, sequenced in a study of T-cell memory formation after mild COVID-19 listed by TCRdb under 2021. The library was prepared using 5' RACE. Sequencing was performed on an Illumina NovaSeq 6000. The public reads were quality trimmed at Q25 with fastp and then assembled into clones with MiXCR by TCRdb, keeping productive beta chains. Rows with one shared CDR3 protein collapse into an entry with the most common genes and DNA. The table for this sample lists 580,000 or so distinct CDR3 sequences; roughly 17% of them were counted only once. The top ten hold about 7.5% of the sample. Material: PBMCs or a T cell subset sorted from them (not recorded which). These receptor sequences come from an adult woman who had mild COVID-19 (a few samples of this study predate the infection). The sample titles of this study are shuffled in the database, so cell type and time point are left out; the donor was told from shared clones.

This chain connects TRBV5-1 to TRBJ1-1; D gene unclear. V lost 0 bases and J 1 base, leaving 10 bases between the germline ends. Germline V CDR1 and CDR2: SGHRS, YFSETQ. This CDR3 is 15 amino acids long. CDR3 DNA: TGCGCCAGCAGCTTGGAGGATTTACGGAACACTGAAGCTTTCTTT. This gives the protein CASSLEDLRNTEAFF. The whole variable domain, remainder taken from reference TRBV5-1 and TRBJ1-1, is KAGVTQTPRYLIKTRGQQVTLSCSPISGHRSVSWYQQTPGQGLQFLFEYFSETQRNKGNFPGRFSGRQFSNSRSEMNVSTLELGDSALYLCASSLEDLRNTEAFFGQGTRLTVV.

In this sample, this clonotype turned up a few times. This chain connects TRBV4-1 to TRBJ1-2; the D gene is possibly TRBD1 (6 bases). V lost 4 bases and J 4 bases, leaving 22 bases between the germline ends. CDR1 is MGHRA, CDR2 YSYEKL, per germline. The CDR3 covers 17 residues. The CDR3 spells CASSRLQGVRPFYGYTF. The CDR3 DNA follows: TGCGCCAGCAGCCGGCTACAGGGCGTGCGACCCTTCTATGGCTACACCTTC.

The chain's CDR3 is CGTASLASGNTIYF. The CDR3 nucleotides are TGTGGCACTGCGTCTTTGGCTTCTGGAAACACCATATATTTT. The rearrangement uses TRBV6-5 and TRBJ1-3; D gene unclear. The CDR3 covers 14 residues. CDR1 and CDR2 (germline): MNHEY, SVGAGI.

This clonotype was counted many times. The V call is TRBV7-9, the J call TRBJ2-3, with TRBD2 matching 8 bases. The trim removed 1 base at V and 6 bases at J, leaving 15 bases unmatched. Germline lookup yields CDR1 SEHNR and CDR2 FQNEAQ (reference sequence). This CDR3 is 18 amino acids long. CDR3 amino acids: CASSLEMGWQRESDTQYF. CDR3 DNA sequence: TGTGCCAGCAGCTTAGAAATGGGTTGGCAGCGGGAGAGTGATACGCAGTATTTT.

This sequence joins TRBV10-3 and TRBJ1-5; D is uncertain. V gave up 2 bases and J gave up 3 bases, with 8 bases separating them. The germline gives CDR1 ENHRY, CDR2 SYGVKD. CDR3 length: 14 amino acids. The CDR3 sequence is CAISEGSHNQPQHF. The CDR3, as DNA: TGTGCCATCAGTGAGGGTAGCCACAATCAGCCCCAGCATTTT.

This clonotype has only a few counts. The chain couples TRBV29-1 to TRBJ2-3; D not certain. Trimming shortened V by 8 bases and J by 2 bases, and 11 bases separated the two germline ends. The CDR3 has 12 amino acids. CDR1 SQVTM and CDR2 ANQGSEA come from the germline V gene. CDR3 residues: CSFRTPTDTQYF. Here the CDR3 DNA reads TGCAGCTTCCGGACCCCCACAGATACGCAGTATTTT.

J is TRBJ2-1 and V is TRBV11-2, with D possibly TRBD2 on 6 matching bases. CDR1 is SGHAT and CDR2 is FQNNGV in the germline V gene. V dropped 5 bases and J dropped 8 bases, with 19 bases sitting between them. The CDR3 consists of 15 residues. CDR3 bases: TGTGCCAGCAGCCACCCCAAGACTAGATTCTATGAGCAGTTCTTC. It is translated as CASSHPKTRFYEQFF.

V usage is TRBV7-9 and J usage is TRBJ2-2, with TRBD2 as a possible D gene (6 bases). Between the trimmed V and J ends, which lost 6 bases and 4 bases, there was a span of 15 bases. The CDR3 runs to 15 residues. Germline V gene sequence: CDR1 SEHNR, CDR2 FQNEAQ (reference sequence). CDR3 DNA sequence: TGTGCCAGCAGGCTTTCGGGAGCAGCCACCGGGGAGCTGTTTTTT. This codes for CASRLSGAATGELFF. Variable domain in full (rest from reference TRBV7-9 and TRBJ2-2): DTGVSQNPRHKITKRGQNVTFRCDPISEHNRLYWYRQTLGQGPEFLTYFQNEAQLEKSRLLSDRFSAERPKGSFSTLEIQRTEQGDSAMYLCASRLSGAATGELFFGEGSRLTVL.

The chain is built from TRBV15 and TRBJ1-4; D uncertain. The CDR3 is 15 amino acids. Germline V gene sequence: CDR1 LNHNV, CDR2 YYDKDF (reference sequence). V was pared by 0 bases and J by 8 bases, with 13 bases between. The DNA of the CDR3 is TGTGCCACCAGCAGAGATGTGGGAGGGAACGAAAAACTGTTTTTT. As protein: CATSRDVGGNEKLFF.

The rearrangement links TRBV3-1 to TRBJ2-1; TRBD2 matches 14 bases. Germline trimming cut 1 base from V and 7 bases from J; bases unmatched to any gene: 9. The germline gives CDR1 LGHDT, CDR2 YNNKEL (reference sequence). This CDR3 has 18 residues. As DNA, the CDR3 is TGTGCCAGCAGCCAAGTCGGGACTAGCGGGGGTTACCATAATGAGCAGTTCTTC. Amino acids: CASSQVGTSGGYHNEQFF.

The chain has TRBV6-2 or TRBV6-3 and TRBJ2-7, with D uncertain. Germline V gene sequence: CDR1 MNHEY, CDR2 SVGEGT. This CDR3 has 15 residues. Trimming stripped 0 bases from V and 2 bases from J, with 11 bases between. CDR3 region: CASSYSFGGTYEQYF. The CDR3 nucleotides read TGTGCCAGCAGTTACTCGTTCGGTGGGACCTACGAGCAGTACTTC.

This chain links TRBV24-1 with TRBJ2-7; 7 bases agree with TRBD1. V lost 9 bases and J lost 7; bases outside the gene matches: 14. This CDR3 has 14 amino acids. CDR1 and CDR2 (germline): KGHDR, SFDVKD. CDR3 sequence reads: CATGGPGQLEEQYF. CDR3 coding DNA: TGTGCCACCGGGGGCCCGGGACAGCTAGAAGAGCAGTACTTC.

This clonotype was observed a few times. DNA of the CDR3: TGCGCCAGCAGTGTGACCTCTCCGGGACTAGCGGGACACGAGCAGTACTTC. Translating gives CASSVTSPGLAGHEQYF. V gene TRBV10-2 combines with J gene TRBJ2-7, with 13 positions matching TRBD2. The germline V gene has CDR1 WSHSY and CDR2 SAAADI. V shed 4 bases, J shed 5 bases, and the junction held 11 bases outside the gene matches. The CDR3 has 17 amino acids.

The chain joins TRBV27 to TRBJ2-1, with D perhaps matching TRBD2 (5 bases). The germline gives CDR1 MNHEY, CDR2 SMNVEV (reference sequence). This CDR3 has 16 residues. Trimming took off 4 bases at V and 7 bases at J, with 20 bases between the two ends. The CDR3 here is CASSYTPLPTKNEQFF. Written as DNA, the CDR3 is TGTGCCAGCAGTTACACCCCTCTCCCGACTAAGAATGAGCAGTTCTTC.

The rearrangement joins TRBV20-1 to TRBJ2-7; TRBD1 aligns across 7 bases. The CDR3 extends over 14 amino acids. CDR1 and CDR2 (germline): DFQATT, SNEGSKA (reference sequence). V dropped 3 bases and J dropped 6; count of bases not matched to a gene: 11. CDR3 sequence (DNA): TGCAGTGCTAGGCCCAAGACAGGGATTAGCGAGCAGTACTTC. Translated: CSARPKTGISEQYF.